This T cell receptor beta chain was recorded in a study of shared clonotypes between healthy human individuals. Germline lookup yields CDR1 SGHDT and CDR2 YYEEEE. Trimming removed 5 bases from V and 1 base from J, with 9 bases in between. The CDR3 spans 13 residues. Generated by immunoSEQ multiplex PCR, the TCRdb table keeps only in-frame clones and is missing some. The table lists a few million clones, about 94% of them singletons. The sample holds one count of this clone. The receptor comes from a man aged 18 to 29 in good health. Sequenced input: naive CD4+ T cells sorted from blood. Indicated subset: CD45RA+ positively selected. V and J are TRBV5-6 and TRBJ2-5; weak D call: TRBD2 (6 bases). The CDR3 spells CASSSGSQETQYF. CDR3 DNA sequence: TGTGCCAGCAGTTCCGGGAGCCAAGAGACCCAGTACTTC.